This T cell receptor beta chain was recovered during a study of molecular identifiers for immune sequencing clone quantification. Bulk TCR libraries were made with methods that had been previously described and with listed TCR primers. TCRdb reanalysed the PCR reads using MiXCR and keeps one entry per CDR3 protein. The table has about 640,000 distinct CDR3 sequences, 15% to 20% seen once. The naive CD8 libraries originated from between 20,000 and 1,000,000 sorted cells and drew on 10%, 30% or 50% RNA. Sorting recovered naive CD8 T cells on a CD8+CD4-CCR7+CD45RA+ profile. Study-level points and caveats: Effector cells had over 99% of their molecules in clones above 20 RNA copies, while naive cells had under 1%.

The V gene's germline CDR1 is MDHEN and CDR2 SYDVKM. The CDR3 extends over 19 amino acids. The J segment lost 1 base and the V segment lost 10 bases, leaving 19 bases of the junction unmatched. In regard to this clonotype: Antigen: not known.

The V call is TRBV28, the J call TRBJ2-5; 12 bases are a match to TRBD1. Sequenced sample: naive CD8+ T cells from blood, with Jurkat cell RNA spiked in. Subset: FACS-sorted CD8+CD4-CCR7+CD45RA+ naive T cells. This sequence was found in a human donor in good health. Some libraries in this study had Jurkat cell RNA spiked in. The CDR3 reads CANRQRRDRGHGTQETQYF. The CDR3 nucleotides read TGTGCCAACAGGCAAAGGCGGGACAGGGGGCATGGGACCCAAGAGACCCAGTACTTC.